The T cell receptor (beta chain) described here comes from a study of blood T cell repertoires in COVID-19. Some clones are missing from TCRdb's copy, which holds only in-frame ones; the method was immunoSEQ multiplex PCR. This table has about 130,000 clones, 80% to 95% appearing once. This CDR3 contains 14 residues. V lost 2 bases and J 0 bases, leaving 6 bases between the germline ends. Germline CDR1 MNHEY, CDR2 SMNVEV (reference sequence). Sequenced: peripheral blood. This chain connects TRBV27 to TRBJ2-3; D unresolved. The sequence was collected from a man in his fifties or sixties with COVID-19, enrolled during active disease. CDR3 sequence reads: CASSLAYSTDTQYF. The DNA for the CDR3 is TGTGCCAGCAGTTTAGCCTATAGCACAGATACGCAGTATTTT.